This T cell receptor (beta chain) was captured by sequencing in a study of vaccination effects on CD4 cells after COVID-19. Under the ViraFEST assay, PBMC were stimulated with viral peptide pools so that antigen-specific CD4+ T cells expanded. Sequencing was performed afterwards. Following culture for nine to ten days, CD4+ T cells were isolated. The individual was infected with SARS-CoV-2 between March and December 2020, as confirmed by PCR. This CDR3 comprises 9 residues. Sequencing used immunoSEQ multiplex PCR; TCRdb keeps in-frame clones, though not all of them. The sample has about 27,000 clones, more than 75% seen once; the top ten hold 16%. This clone was detected a few times. Its antigen is unidentified.

The sequencing here drew on CD4+ T cells from PBMCs cultured with HCoV-NL63 spike peptides, taken before COVID-19 vaccination. This TCR was sampled from a human donor who had a prior SARS-CoV-2 infection. The rearrangement links TRBV21-1 to TRBJ1-2; TRBD1 reflects the table's D call only, with no check against the DNA. TRBV21-1 is described as a pseudogene. The CDR3 DNA follows: TGTGCCAGCAGGGCCGGCTACACCTTC. This sequence encodes CASRAGYTF.